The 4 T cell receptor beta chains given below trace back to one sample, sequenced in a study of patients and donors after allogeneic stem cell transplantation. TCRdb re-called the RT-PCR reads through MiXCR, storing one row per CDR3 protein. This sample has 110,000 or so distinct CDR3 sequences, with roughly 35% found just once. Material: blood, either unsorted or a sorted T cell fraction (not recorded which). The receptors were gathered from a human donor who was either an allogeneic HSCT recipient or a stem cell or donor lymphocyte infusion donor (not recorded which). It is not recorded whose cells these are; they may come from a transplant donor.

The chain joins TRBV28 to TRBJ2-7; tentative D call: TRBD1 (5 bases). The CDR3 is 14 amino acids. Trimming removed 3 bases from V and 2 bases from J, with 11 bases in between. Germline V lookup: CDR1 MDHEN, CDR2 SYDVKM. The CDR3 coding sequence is TGTGCCAGCAGTTTGGGGCACCGGGCCTACGAGCAGTACTTC. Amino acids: CASSLGHRAYEQYF.

DNA for the CDR3: TGTGCCAGCAGTTTAAAGCTGGGCGGCAATCAGCCCCAGCATTTT. Its protein is CASSLKLGGNQPQHF. This chain connects TRBV12-3 or TRBV12-4 to TRBJ1-5; no definite D call. The CDR3 spans 15 residues. V lost 2 bases to trimming and J lost 2 bases, with 10 bases between them.

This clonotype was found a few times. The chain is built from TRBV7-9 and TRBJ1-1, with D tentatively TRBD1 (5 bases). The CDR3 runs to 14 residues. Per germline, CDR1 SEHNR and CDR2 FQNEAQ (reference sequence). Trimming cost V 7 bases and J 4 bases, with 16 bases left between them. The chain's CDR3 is CASKPPWDATEAFF. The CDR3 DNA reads TGTGCCAGCAAACCCCCGTGGGACGCCACTGAAGCTTTCTTT.

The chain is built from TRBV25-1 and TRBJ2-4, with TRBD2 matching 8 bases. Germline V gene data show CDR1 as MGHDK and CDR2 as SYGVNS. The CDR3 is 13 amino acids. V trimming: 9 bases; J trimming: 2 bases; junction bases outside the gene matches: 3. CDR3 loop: CASAGGPKNIQYF. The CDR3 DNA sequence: TGTGCCAGTGCGGGGGGTCCCAAAAACATTCAGTACTTC. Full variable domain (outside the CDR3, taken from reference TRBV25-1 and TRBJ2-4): EADIYQTPRYLVIGTGKKITLECSQTMGHDKMYWYQQDPGMELHLIHYSYGVNSTEKGDLSSESTVSRIRTEHFPLTLESARPSHTSQYLCASAGGPKNIQYFGAGTRLSVL.